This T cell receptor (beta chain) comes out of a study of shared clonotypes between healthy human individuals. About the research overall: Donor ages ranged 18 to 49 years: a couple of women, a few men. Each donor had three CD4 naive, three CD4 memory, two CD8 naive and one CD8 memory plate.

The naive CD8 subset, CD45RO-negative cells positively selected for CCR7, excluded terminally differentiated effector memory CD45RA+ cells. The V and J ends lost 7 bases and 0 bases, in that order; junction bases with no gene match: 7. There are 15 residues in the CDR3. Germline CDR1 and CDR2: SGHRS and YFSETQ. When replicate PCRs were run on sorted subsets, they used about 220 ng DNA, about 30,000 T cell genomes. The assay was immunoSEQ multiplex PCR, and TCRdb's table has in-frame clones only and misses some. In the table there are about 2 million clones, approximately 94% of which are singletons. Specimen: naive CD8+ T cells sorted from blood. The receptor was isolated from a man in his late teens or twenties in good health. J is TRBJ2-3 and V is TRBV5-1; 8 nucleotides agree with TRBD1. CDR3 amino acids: CASGTGWLSTDTQYF. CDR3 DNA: TGCGCCAGCGGGACAGGCTGGCTCAGCACAGATACGCAGTATTTT.